This paragraph reports one T cell receptor beta chain. The target antigen is unknown. The sample comes from a study of vaccination and CD4 T cells after COVID-19. The CDR3 contains 14 residues. V lost 5 bases and J 4 bases, leaving 12 bases between the germline ends. Germline lookup yields CDR1 SGHTA and CDR2 FQGNSA. The assay that was used to sequence DNA from cultured CD4+ T cells was the Oncomine TCR Beta short-read assay. From cultured CD4+ T cells, genomic DNA was extracted. A single record per CDR3 protein comes from TCRdb applying MiXCR to the PCR reads. The sample lists 10,000 or so distinct CDR3 sequences; about 57% were seen once. Treatment here: roughly 10-day PBMC culture with coronavirus spike peptide pools or control peptides (ViraFEST assay).

The J gene is TRBJ2-1, the V gene TRBV7-2, with D maybe TRBD2 (5 bases). The sequence derives from a human donor who had recovered from COVID-19. Sample: CD4+ T cells from blood, cultured in vitro. The CDR3, as DNA: TGTGCCAGCAGCCCAAGCGGCGTATACAATGAGCAGTTCTTC. It translates to CASSPSGVYNEQFF. Combining the CDR3 with reference TRBV7-2 and TRBJ2-1 gives the whole variable domain GAGVSQSPSNKVTEKGKDVELRCDPISGHTALYWYRQSLGQGLEFLIYFQGNSAPDKSGLPSDRFSAERTGGSVSTLTIQRTQQEDSAVYLCASSPSGVYNEQFFGPGTRLTVL.